This TCR beta chain was identified during a study of blood T cell repertoires in COVID-19. Study details: The samples span acute and convalescent COVID-19 from the United States, Italy and Spain. The cDNA or gDNA used as material had been derived from T cells, B-cell-depleted T cells, or PBMCs.

The CDR3 runs to 12 residues. Germline V lookup: CDR1 SGHTA, CDR2 FQGTGA. V lost 4 bases, J lost 10 bases, and 11 bases lay in between. Original processing methods: Researchers report that nucleated cell counts were estimated from reference gene primer amplification. Profiling relied on immunoSEQ multiplex PCR, and the TCRdb table lists in-frame clones only, not all of them. That table gives V, J and clone size, and the DNA gave D and trimming. Of some 53,000 clones listed, 89% are singletons. The sequence came from a man aged 60-69 years with active COVID-19. The sample taken for sequencing was peripheral blood. J is TRBJ2-4 and V is TRBV7-3, with TRBD1 as a possible D gene (6 bases). The CDR3 spells CASSSGRGIQYF. Here the CDR3 DNA reads TGTGCCAGCAGCTCGGGCAGGGGAATTCAGTACTTC.